This TCR beta chain was captured in a study of blood T cell repertoires in COVID-19. Here immunoSEQ multiplex PCR was the method, and the copy in TCRdb shows in-frame clones only, minus some. This table holds more than 350,000 clones, about 88% found once. Germline assignment: CDR1 SGHRS and CDR2 YFSETQ. V was pared by 0 bases and J by 7 bases, with 12 bases of the junction left unmatched. CDR3 size: 16 residues. The sequence derives from a young woman who had been exposed to COVID-19. This chain joins TRBV5-1 and TRBJ2-7; 8 bases are shared with TRBD1. Sequenced sample: PBMCs or T cells enriched from blood (not recorded which). For the CDR3, the DNA is TGCGCCAGCAGCTTGGCCGCGCGGCAGGGGGCAGGGGAGCAGTACTTC. Translating it yields CASSLAARQGAGEQYF.